This T cell receptor beta chain was sequenced during a study of shared clonotypes between healthy human individuals. Across the whole study: Researchers assigned three CD4 naive, three CD4 memory, two CD8 naive and one CD8 memory plate to each donor.

CDR1 is SEHNR, CDR2 FQNEAQ, per germline (reference sequence). This CDR3 spans 14 amino acids. V lost 5 bases, J lost 1 base, and 2 bases stayed unmatched. Turning to this clone: Its antigen is as yet unknown.

Method: immunoSEQ multiplex PCR; TCRdb's copy keeps in-frame clones and lacks some. This sample has roughly 1,000,000 clones, with approximately 80% found just once. The study, taken as a whole, reports: Unshared clonotypes carried lower generation probabilities than those common to all four donors. Estimated richness was generally greater in naive than memory subsets.

Source material: memory CD4+ T cells from PBMCs. Sample subset: CD45RA-negative fraction. This receptor was obtained from a man aged 18 to 29 in good health. Some clones in this sample may be carry-over from other donors' samples. The J gene is TRBJ2-3, the V gene TRBV7-9; 8 nucleotides agree with TRBD1. CDR3 sequence (DNA): TGTGCCAGCAGCACGACAGGGGGCACAGATACGCAGTATTTT. This codes for CASSTTGGTDTQYF.